This T cell receptor (beta chain) was sequenced in a study of human T cells and chemical hapten exposure. Each CDR3 protein gets one entry after TCRdb re-called the RACE reads with MiXCR. The sample carries some 250,000 distinct CDR3 sequences, 7.5% to 9% recorded once. Stated time point: pre-sensitization, week 0. As for treatment: therapeutic diphenylcyclopropenone sensitization with weekly scalp DPC. Per the germline V gene, CDR1 is SGDLS and CDR2 is YYNGEE. The CDR3 is 14 residues long. The germline V and J ends were trimmed by 4 bases and 3 bases, with 10 bases remaining between them. Note on this clonotype: A much larger clone is a single base away; this may be a read error.

The chain carries TRBV9 and TRBJ1-4; D ambiguous. The origin of this receptor is a man aged 18 to 35 with alopecia areata. Some clones in this sample may be carry-over from other donors' samples. Sequencing was performed on whole blood, taken in connection with sensitization to the hapten diphenylcyclopropenone (DPC). In DNA, the CDR3 is TGTGCCAGCAGCACATCCGCGGCTAATGAAAAACTGTTTTTT. Amino acid sequence: CASSTSAANEKLFF. Together with reference TRBV9 and TRBJ1-4, the CDR3 gives the full variable domain: DSGVTQTPKHLITATGQRVTLRCSPRSGDLSVYWYQQSLDQGLQFLIQYYNGEERAKGNILERFSAQQFPDLHSELNLSSLELGDSALYFCASSTSAANEKLFFGSGTQLSVL.